These 21 T cell receptor beta chains share one sample of origin, sequenced in a study of a mutant IDH1 vaccine in newly diagnosed glioma. As to time point: baseline, week 1 (first vaccination visit). The treatment is: pre-vaccination baseline after standard-of-care therapy. Produced via immunoSEQ multiplex PCR; TCRdb's table is partial and in-frame only. The data show about 98,000 clones, approximately 90% seen once. This sample comprised PBMCs, obtained from a glioma patient treated with radiotherapy, temozolomide or both. The receptors derive from a woman between 45 and 65 years old with glioma.

The V call is TRBV11-1, the J call TRBJ2-4; 10 bases align to TRBD1. V was clipped by 1 base and J by 1 base; unmatched bases: 4. Germline V gene sequence: CDR1 SGHAT, CDR2 FQDESV (reference sequence). This CDR3 is 17 amino acids long. The chain's CDR3 is CASSLDLDRGAKNIQYF. The CDR3 DNA is TGTGCCAGCAGCTTAGATCTGGACAGGGGGGCCAAAAACATTCAGTACTTC.

V and J are TRBV30 and TRBJ2-2; D is perhaps TRBD1 or TRBD2 (6 bases each). V was cut by 7 bases and J by 5 bases, with 20 bases left in between. Germline V gene sequence: CDR1 GTSNPN, CDR2 SVGIG (reference sequence). This CDR3 contains 15 residues. The CDR3 DNA reads as TGTGCCTTCCAGCGAGGGGGGAGTAGGACCGGGGAGCTGTTTTTT. Protein sequence: CAFQRGGSRTGELFF.

This chain uses TRBV7-9 with TRBJ2-7; D call uncertain. Trimming cost V 2 bases and J 0 bases, with 5 bases left between them. CDR1 and CDR2 from the germline V gene are SEHNR and FQNEAQ (reference sequence). The CDR3 extends over 13 amino acids. CDR3 protein: CASSLMGSYEQYF. The CDR3, as DNA: TGTGCCAGCAGCTTAATGGGCTCCTACGAGCAGTACTTC.

On this clone: The same CDR3 is also encoded by other DNA sequences in this sample. The chain has TRBV15 and TRBJ2-5, with a weak D call TRBD1 (6 bases). V gave up 6 bases and J gave up 4 bases, with 12 bases separating them. Germline V CDR1 and CDR2: LNHNV, YYDKDF (reference sequence). The CDR3 loop spans 13 amino acids. CDR3 coding DNA: TGTGCCACCAGGGAAGGGGGTAGAGAGACCCAGTACTTC. Translating gives CATREGGRETQYF.

This rearrangement joins TRBV2 to TRBJ2-7, with a tentative D call TRBD2 (6 bases). Trimming shortened V by 6 bases and J by 7 bases, and 19 bases separated the two germline ends. The CDR3 runs 14 residues. The germline V gene has CDR1 SNHLY and CDR2 FYNNEI. The CDR3 reads CASRNTGGKREQYF. The CDR3 DNA reads TGTGCCAGCAGGAACACCGGCGGGAAGAGGGAGCAGTACTTC.

The chain links TRBV25-1 to TRBJ1-5; D is uncertain. Trimming cost V 2 bases and J 0 bases, with 8 bases left between them. This CDR3 is built from 15 residues. Germline CDR1 is MGHDK and CDR2 is SYGVNS. CDR3 in DNA: TGTGCCAGCAGTGAAGGAGAATATAGCAATCAGCCCCAGCATTTT. Its protein product is CASSEGEYSNQPQHF.

The V call is TRBV5-1, the J call TRBJ2-3, with D unresolved. The CDR3 extends over 14 amino acids. The V end lost 4 bases, the J end lost 0 bases, and 9 bases lay between the germline ends. From germline, CDR1 is SGHRS and CDR2 YFSETQ. The CDR3 spells CASSKVTSTDTQYF. The CDR3 DNA follows: TGCGCCAGCAGCAAGGTGACTAGCACAGATACGCAGTATTTT.

The chain links TRBV30 to TRBJ1-2; tentatively, D is TRBD1 (6 bases). Looked up from germline, CDR1 is GTSNPN and CDR2 is SVGIG (reference sequence). The CDR3 loop spans 14 amino acids. Trimming stripped 2 bases from V and 3 bases from J, with 13 bases between. The CDR3 nucleotides are TGTGCCTGGAGTCCCCGGGGGGGCCACTATGGCTACACCTTC. It translates to CAWSPRGGHYGYTF.

J is TRBJ2-3 and V is TRBV9, with D perhaps matching TRBD1 (6 bases). The V gene lost 3 bases and the J gene lost 6 bases, with 14 bases spanning the gap. Germline V CDR1 and CDR2: SGDLS, YYNGEE. The CDR3 extends over 14 amino acids. CDR3 sequence (DNA): TGTGCCAGCAGCGCTGGGACATCGGGGGATACGCAGTATTTT. Encoded protein: CASSAGTSGDTQYF.

The V call is TRBV25-1, the J call TRBJ2-7, with no clear D. Trimming shortened V by 4 bases and J by 3 bases, and 10 bases separated the two germline ends. CDR1 is MGHDK and CDR2 is SYGVNS in the germline V gene. This CDR3 contains 13 residues. The CDR3 DNA follows: TGTGCCAGCAGTGCTTATAACAGCTACGAGCAGTACTTC. It yields the protein CASSAYNSYEQYF.

The chain combines TRBV5-1 with TRBJ1-1; TRBD1 aligns across 9 bases. The CDR3 covers 15 residues. V shed 0 bases, J shed 4 bases, and the junction held 4 bases outside the gene matches. Germline loops: CDR1 SGHRS, CDR2 YFSETQ. CDR3 sequence (DNA): TGCGCCAGCAGCTTGGGTACAGGGGGCTCCACTGAAGCTTTCTTT. It encodes CASSLGTGGSTEAFF.

The V gene is TRBV6-1, the J gene TRBJ1-5; D gene ambiguous. The V end lost 4 bases, the J end lost 5 bases, and 12 bases lay between the germline ends. The germline V gene has CDR1 MNHNS and CDR2 SASEGT. This CDR3 comprises 14 residues. CDR3 residues: CASSGERRYQPQHF. The CDR3 DNA is TGTGCCAGCAGTGGTGAAAGGCGCTATCAGCCCCAGCATTTT.

The V gene is TRBV5-1, the J gene TRBJ2-7; D not certain. This CDR3 has 12 amino acids. The germline V and J ends were trimmed by 1 base and 6 bases, with 8 bases remaining between them. Germline V CDR1 and CDR2: SGHRS, YFSETQ. CDR3 amino acids: CASSLNGREQYF. The CDR3 nucleotides are TGCGCCAGCAGCTTGAACGGTCGCGAGCAGTACTTC. The full variable domain, completed using reference TRBV5-1 and TRBJ2-7, is KAGVTQTPRYLIKTRGQQVTLSCSPISGHRSVSWYQQTPGQGLQFLFEYFSETQRNKGNFPGRFSGRQFSNSRSEMNVSTLELGDSALYLCASSLNGREQYFGPGTRLTVT.

The chain has TRBV11-2 and TRBJ1-5; D is unresolved. The CDR3 loop spans 16 amino acids. V was trimmed by 0 bases and J by 5 bases, leaving 14 bases between them. From germline, CDR1 is SGHAT and CDR2 FQNNGV. The CDR3 spells CASSLDYGGSHQPQHF. In DNA form, the CDR3 reads TGTGCCAGCAGCTTAGATTATGGAGGGTCCCATCAGCCCCAGCATTTT. The variable domain in full, with the rest retrieved from reference TRBV11-2 and TRBJ1-5, is EAGVAQSPRYKIIEKRQSVAFWCNPISGHATLYWYQQILGQGPKLLIQFQNNGVVDDSQLPKDRFSAERLKGVDSTLKIQPAKLEDSAVYLCASSLDYGGSHQPQHFGDGTRLSIL.

The chain recombines TRBV29-1 with TRBJ2-5, with D maybe TRBD1 (7 bases). CDR1 is SQVTM and CDR2 is ANQGSEA in the germline V gene. V lost 4 bases to trimming and J lost 6 bases, with 12 bases between them. This CDR3 has 12 residues. The chain's CDR3 is CSVGGTEQTQYF. CDR3 coding DNA: TGCAGCGTTGGCGGGACAGAACAGACCCAGTACTTC.

CDR3 residues: CASSLWGNEQFF. The CDR3 DNA follows: TGTGCCAGCAGCTTATGGGGAAATGAGCAGTTCTTC. This chain links TRBV11-2 with TRBJ2-1, with D hard to call. The V and J ends lost 2 bases and 7 bases respectively, with 6 bases between them. The CDR3 covers 12 residues. Germline CDR1 SGHAT, CDR2 FQNNGV.

V gene TRBV9 combines with J gene TRBJ2-6; D is ambiguous. Germline CDR1 is SGDLS and CDR2 is YYNGEE. CDR3 size: 17 residues. V lost 1 base and J lost 4, with 15 bases in between. The DNA of the CDR3 is TGTGCCAGCAGCGTATCCCCTAGTCAGTCAGGGGCCAACGTCCTGACTTTC. As protein: CASSVSPSQSGANVLTF.

This chain links TRBV5-1 with TRBJ2-7, with a weak D call TRBD1 (5 bases). This CDR3 comprises 15 residues. Germline assignment: CDR1 SGHRS and CDR2 YFSETQ. The ends were cut back, 0 bases at V and 2 bases at J, with 12 bases in the middle. The CDR3 is CASSLEARVAYEQYF. Here the CDR3 DNA reads TGCGCCAGCAGCTTGGAGGCCAGGGTGGCCTACGAGCAGTACTTC.

The gene calls are TRBV5-1 and TRBJ2-7; 13 nucleotides align to TRBD2. CDR1 and CDR2 (germline): SGHRS, YFSETQ. CDR3 length: 15 amino acids. With V trimmed by 6 bases and J by 7 bases, 10 bases remained unmatched. The CDR3 spells CASIPNGLAGEEQYF. CDR3 in DNA: TGCGCCAGCATCCCTAACGGACTAGCGGGAGAGGAGCAGTACTTC.

The genes are TRBV2 and TRBJ2-7, with D unclear. CDR1 and CDR2 (germline): SNHLY, FYNNEI. The CDR3 loop spans 14 amino acids. The ends were cut back, 3 bases at V and 7 bases at J, with 16 bases in the middle. In nucleotides, the CDR3 is TGTGCCAGCAGTGATGGACCCCTCGCCGGGGAGCAGTACTTC. Translating it yields CASSDGPLAGEQYF.

This chain uses TRBV6-1 with TRBJ1-4; D is perhaps TRBD1 (5 bases). Trimming removed 2 bases from V and 4 bases from J, with 14 bases in between. The CDR3 covers 16 residues. Germline V lookup: CDR1 MNHNS, CDR2 SASEGT. This CDR3 reads CASSEFSGRLNEKLFF. As DNA, the CDR3 is TGTGCCAGCAGTGAATTCTCGGGACGGCTTAATGAAAAACTGTTTTTT.